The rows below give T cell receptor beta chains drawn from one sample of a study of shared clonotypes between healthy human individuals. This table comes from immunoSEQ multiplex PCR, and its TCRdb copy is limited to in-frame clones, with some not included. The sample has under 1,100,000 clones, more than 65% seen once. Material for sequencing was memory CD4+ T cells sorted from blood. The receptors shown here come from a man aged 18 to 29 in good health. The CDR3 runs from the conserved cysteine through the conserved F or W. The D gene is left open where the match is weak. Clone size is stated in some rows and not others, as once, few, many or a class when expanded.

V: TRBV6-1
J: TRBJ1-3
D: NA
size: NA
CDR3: CASKLRVDSGNTIYF
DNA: TGTGCCAGCAAGCTCAGGGTTGACTCTGGAAACACCATATATTTT

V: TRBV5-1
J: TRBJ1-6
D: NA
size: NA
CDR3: CASSLDHTGLDSPLHF
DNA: TGCGCCAGCAGCTTGGACCATACAGGGTTGGATTCACCCCTCCACTTT

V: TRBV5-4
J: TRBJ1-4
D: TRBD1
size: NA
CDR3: CASSLGRTGGTEKLFF
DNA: TGTGCCAGCAGCTTGGGTCGGACAGGGGGCACTGAAAAACTGTTTTTT

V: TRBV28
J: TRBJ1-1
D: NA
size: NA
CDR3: CASHHRENTEAFF
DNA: TGTGCCTCCCATCACCGAGAGAACACTGAAGCTTTCTTT

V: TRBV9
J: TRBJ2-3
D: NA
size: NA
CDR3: CASSGSGHLTDTQYF
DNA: TGTGCCAGCAGCGGCAGCGGGCACCTCACAGATACGCAGTATTTT

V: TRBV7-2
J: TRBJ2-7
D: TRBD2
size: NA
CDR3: CASSLARASGSWVYEQYF
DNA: TGTGCCAGCAGCTTAGCGCGGGCTAGCGGGAGTTGGGTCTACGAGCAGTACTTC

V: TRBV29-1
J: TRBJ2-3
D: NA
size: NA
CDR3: CSVADSGTQYF
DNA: TGCAGCGTTGCCGACAGCGGGACGCAGTATTTT

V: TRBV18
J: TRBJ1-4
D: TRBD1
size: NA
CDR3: CASSPGQNEKLFF
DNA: TGTGCCAGCTCCCCGGGACAGAATGAAAAACTGTTTTTT

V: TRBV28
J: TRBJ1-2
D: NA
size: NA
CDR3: CASSSTRFVPDYGYTF
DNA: TGTGCCAGCAGTTCAACCCGGTTCGTCCCGGACTATGGCTACACCTTC

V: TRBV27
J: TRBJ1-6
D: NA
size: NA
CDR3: CASSSTEIANSPLHF
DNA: TGTGCCAGCAGTTCGACAGAGATAGCGAATTCACCCCTCCACTTT

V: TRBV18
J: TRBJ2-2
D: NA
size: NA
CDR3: CASSPLQGQGTGELFF
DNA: TGTGCCAGCTCACCACTCCAGGGGCAGGGCACCGGGGAGCTGTTTTTT

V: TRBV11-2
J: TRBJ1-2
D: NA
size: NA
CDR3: CASSLVGPKQGYTF
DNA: TGTGCCAGCAGCTTAGTAGGGCCGAAACAGGGCTACACCTTC

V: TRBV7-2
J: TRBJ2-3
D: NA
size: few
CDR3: CASSLKAILSSTDTQYF
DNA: TGTGCCAGCAGCTTAAAAGCCATCTTGTCTAGCACAGATACGCAGTATTTT

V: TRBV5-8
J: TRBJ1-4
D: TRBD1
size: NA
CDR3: CASSKTGEAGEKLFF
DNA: TGTGCCAGCAGCAAAACAGGGGAGGCGGGCGAAAAACTGTTTTTT

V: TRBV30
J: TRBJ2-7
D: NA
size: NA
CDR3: CACQDGRLGEQYF
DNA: TGTGCCTGCCAGGACGGTCGGTTGGGGGAGCAGTACTTC

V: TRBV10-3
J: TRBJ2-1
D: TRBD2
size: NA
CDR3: CAISGGGGRLYNEQFF
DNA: TGTGCCATCAGTGGCGGGGGGGGCAGGTTGTACAATGAGCAGTTCTTC

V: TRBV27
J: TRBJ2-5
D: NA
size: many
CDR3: CASSFEPPQGRGETQYF
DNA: TGTGCCAGCAGTTTCGAACCTCCACAGGGTCGTGGCGAGACCCAGTACTTC

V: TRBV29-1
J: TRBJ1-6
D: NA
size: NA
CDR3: CSVAQEINSPLHF
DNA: TGCAGCGTCGCTCAAGAGATTAATTCACCCCTCCACTTT

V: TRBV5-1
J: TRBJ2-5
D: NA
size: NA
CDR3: CASSRSASRLQETQYF
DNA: TGCGCCAGCAGCCGGAGCGCTAGCCGACTCCAAGAGACCCAGTACTTC

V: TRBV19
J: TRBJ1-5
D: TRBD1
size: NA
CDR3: CASSVRGTTGARFRQPQHF
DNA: TGTGCCAGTAGTGTCCGGGGGACGACAGGGGCCCGCTTTAGACAGCCCCAGCATTTT

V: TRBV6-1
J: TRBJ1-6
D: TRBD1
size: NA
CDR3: CASNLGQGVSPLHF
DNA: TGTGCCAGCAACCTCGGACAGGGGGTTTCACCCCTCCACTTT

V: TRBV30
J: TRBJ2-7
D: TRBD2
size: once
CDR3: CAWKGGSYEQYF
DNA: TGTGCCTGGAAGGGCGGGAGCTACGAGCAGTACTTC

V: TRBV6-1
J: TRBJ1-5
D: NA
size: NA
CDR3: CASSEAQEPQHF
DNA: TGTGCCAGCAGTGAAGCCCAGGAGCCCCAGCATTTT

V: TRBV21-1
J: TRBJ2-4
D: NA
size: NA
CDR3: CASRRGLAIGQNIQYF
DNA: TGTGCCAGCCGCCGGGGACTAGCAATCGGGCAAAACATTCAGTACTTC

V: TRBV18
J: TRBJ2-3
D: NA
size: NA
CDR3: CASSPVGGGRTDTQYF
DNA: TGTGCCAGCTCACCAGTAGGCGGAGGTCGCACAGATACGCAGTATTTT

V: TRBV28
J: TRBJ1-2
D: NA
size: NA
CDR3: CASSTTGGVSNYGYTF
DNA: TGTGCCAGCAGTACCACCGGAGGGGTTTCGAACTATGGCTACACCTTC

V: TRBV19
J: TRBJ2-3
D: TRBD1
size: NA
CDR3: CASRRQGGTDTQYF
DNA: TGTGCCAGTAGACGACAGGGGGGCACAGATACGCAGTATTTT

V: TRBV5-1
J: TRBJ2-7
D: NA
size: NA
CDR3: CASSLAPGGYEQYF
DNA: TGCGCCAGCAGCTTGGCCCCGGGCGGTTACGAGCAGTACTTC

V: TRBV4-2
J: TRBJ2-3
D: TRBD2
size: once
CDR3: CASSQGTSKDTQYF
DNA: TGTGCCAGCAGCCAAGGGACTAGCAAAGATACGCAGTATTTT

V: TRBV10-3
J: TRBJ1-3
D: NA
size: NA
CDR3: CAMSKEAGNTIYF
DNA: TGTGCCATGTCTAAGGAAGCTGGAAACACCATATATTTT

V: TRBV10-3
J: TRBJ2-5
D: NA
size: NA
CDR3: CAISDLPQGSQETQYF
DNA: TGTGCCATCAGTGACTTACCCCAGGGGTCACAAGAGACCCAGTACTTC

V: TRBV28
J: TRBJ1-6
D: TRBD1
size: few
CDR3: CASSFPRGKSPLHF
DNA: TGTGCCAGCAGTTTTCCCAGGGGGAAGTCACCCCTCCACTTT

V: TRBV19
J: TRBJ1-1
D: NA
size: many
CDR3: CASTESLNTEAFF
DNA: TGTGCCAGTACTGAAAGTTTGAACACTGAAGCTTTCTTT

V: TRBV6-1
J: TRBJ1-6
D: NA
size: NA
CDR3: CASRPPETGSPLHF
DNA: TGTGCCAGCAGACCCCCCGAAACAGGTTCACCCCTCCACTTT

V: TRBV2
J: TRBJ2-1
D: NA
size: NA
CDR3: CASSGVGTYNEQFF
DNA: TGTGCCAGCAGTGGGGTGGGGACCTACAATGAGCAGTTCTTC